This is a list of T cell receptor beta chains from one sample in a study of response to subunit inactivated influenza vaccine. TCRdb re-analysed the RT-PCR reads in MiXCR, keeping a single row per CDR3 protein. The sample has hundreds of thousands of distinct CDR3 sequences, around 8% seen once. The sequencing here drew on PBMCs from blood, taken around 25 months after vaccination. All receptors come from a man aged 45-69 years who received an inactivated influenza vaccine. Each CDR3 is given without its conserved first and last residue. Size tells how often a clone was seen (once, few, many) or the class of an expanded clone, and some rows leave it out.

TRBJ2-2	few	TRBV6-2/TRBV6-3	ASSFRPHTGGELF
TRBJ1-1	few	TRBV9	ASSVASGTEAF
TRBJ2-1	few	TRBV14	ASSPLMGASKEQF
TRBJ1-5	few	TRBV6-2/TRBV6-3	ASSPWTGENNQPQH
TRBJ2-2	-	TRBV11-1	ASRKMGTSGNTGELF
TRBJ2-1	few	TRBV5-5	ASSLAPGQGQF
TRBJ1-6	-	TRBV6-2/TRBV6-3	ASSRETRTPLH
TRBJ1-1	many	TRBV12-3/TRBV12-4	ASSPLAGPGTEAF
TRBJ2-1	few	TRBV3-1	ASSQDRGGRNEQF
TRBJ2-2	many	TRBV7-8	ASSLVGRQMNTGELF
TRBJ2-1	many	TRBV6-2/TRBV6-3	ASSYRLAGAGNEQF
TRBJ1-4	few	TRBV5-6	ASSSQLSKHEKLF
TRBJ2-3	-	TRBV6-5	ASSYSVAGTDTQY
TRBJ1-5	many	TRBV6-5	ASSYYTGQPQH
TRBJ1-1	few	TRBV6-2/TRBV6-3	ASSIQFPEAF
TRBJ2-2	few	TRBV28	ASSEFSQADGDTGELF
TRBJ2-3	-	TRBV5-5	ASSLDLLPQTY
TRBJ2-2	-	TRBV20-1	SARDGLNTGELF
TRBJ2-1	-	TRBV29-1	SGGLAGANEQF
TRBJ1-2	few	TRBV28	ASRRGRTFYGYT